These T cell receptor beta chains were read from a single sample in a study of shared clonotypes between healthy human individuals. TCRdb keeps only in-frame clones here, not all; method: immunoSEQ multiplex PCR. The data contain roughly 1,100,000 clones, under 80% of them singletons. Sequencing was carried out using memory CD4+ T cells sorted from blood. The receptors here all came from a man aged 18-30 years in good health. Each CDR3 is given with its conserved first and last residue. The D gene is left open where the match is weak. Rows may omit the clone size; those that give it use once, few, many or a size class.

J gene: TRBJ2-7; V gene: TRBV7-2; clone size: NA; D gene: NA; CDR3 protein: CASSLRWGGHSSYEQYF; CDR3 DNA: TGTGCCAGCAGCTTAAGGTGGGGGGGGCATAGCTCCTACGAGCAGTACTTC
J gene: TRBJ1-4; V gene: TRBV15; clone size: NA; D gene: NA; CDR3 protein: CATSRDLKGPNNEKLFF; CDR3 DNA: TGTGCCACCAGCAGAGATTTGAAGGGACCGAACAATGAAAAACTGTTTTTT
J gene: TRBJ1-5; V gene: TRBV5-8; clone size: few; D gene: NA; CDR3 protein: CASSSSIGSRFNQPQHF; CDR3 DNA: TGTGCCAGCAGCTCCTCGATTGGGAGTCGGTTTAATCAGCCCCAGCATTTT
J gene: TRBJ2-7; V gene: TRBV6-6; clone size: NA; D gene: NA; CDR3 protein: CASSSRGSVSDEQYF; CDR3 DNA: TGTGCCAGCAGTTCCAGAGGGTCCGTCTCGGACGAGCAGTACTTC
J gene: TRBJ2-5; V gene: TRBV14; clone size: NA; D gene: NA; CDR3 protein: CASSQTRGETQYF; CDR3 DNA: TGTGCCAGCAGCCAGACTCGGGGAGAGACCCAGTACTTC
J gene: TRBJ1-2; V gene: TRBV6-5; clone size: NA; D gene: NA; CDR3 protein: CASSYAGDTDNYGYTF; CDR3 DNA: TGTGCCAGCAGTTACGCCGGGGACACCGACAACTATGGCTACACCTTC
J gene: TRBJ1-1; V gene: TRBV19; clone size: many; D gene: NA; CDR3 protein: CASSTGGRIVNTEAFF; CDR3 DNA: TGTGCCAGTAGTACGGGGGGGCGGATTGTCAACACTGAAGCTTTCTTT
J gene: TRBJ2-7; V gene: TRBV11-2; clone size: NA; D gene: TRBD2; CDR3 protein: CASSLTSGTSYEQYF; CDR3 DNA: TGTGCCAGCAGCTTGACTAGCGGAACTTCCTACGAGCAGTACTTC
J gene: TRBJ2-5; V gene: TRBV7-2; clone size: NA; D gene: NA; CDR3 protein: CASSLALRAPQYF; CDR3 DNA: TGTGCCAGCAGCTTAGCGCTCAGGGCTCCCCAGTACTTC
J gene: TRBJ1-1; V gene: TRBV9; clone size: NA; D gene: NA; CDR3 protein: CASSAHVDANTEAFF; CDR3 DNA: TGTGCCAGCAGCGCCCACGTTGACGCGAACACTGAAGCTTTCTTT
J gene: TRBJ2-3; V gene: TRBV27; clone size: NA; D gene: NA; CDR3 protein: CASSSSFRASTDTQYF; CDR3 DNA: TGTGCCAGCAGTTCTTCATTCAGGGCAAGCACAGATACGCAGTATTTT
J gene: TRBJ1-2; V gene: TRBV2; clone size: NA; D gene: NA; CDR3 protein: CASSEPVGYTF; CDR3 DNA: TGTGCCAGCAGTGAACCCGTCGGCTACACCTTC
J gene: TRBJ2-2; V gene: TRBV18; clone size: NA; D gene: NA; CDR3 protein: CASSPPIGAGNTGELFF; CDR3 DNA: TGTGCCAGCTCACCACCGATTGGTGCGGGGAACACCGGGGAGCTGTTTTTT
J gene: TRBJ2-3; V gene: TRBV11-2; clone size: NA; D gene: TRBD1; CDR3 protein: CASSLRSDRGPDTQYF; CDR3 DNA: TGTGCCAGCAGCCTCCGTTCGGACAGGGGACCAGATACGCAGTATTTT
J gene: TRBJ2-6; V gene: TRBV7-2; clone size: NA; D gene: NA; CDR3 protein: CASSVDSAPGANVLTF; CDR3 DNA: TGTGCCAGCAGCGTAGACAGTGCCCCTGGGGCCAACGTCCTGACTTTC
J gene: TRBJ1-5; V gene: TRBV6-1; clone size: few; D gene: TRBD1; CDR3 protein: CASSEAATGGGNQPQHF; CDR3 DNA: TGTGCCAGCAGTGAAGCCGCGACAGGGGGGGGCAATCAGCCCCAGCATTTT